This TCR beta chain was sequenced during a study of somatic mutations in cytotoxic T cells in rheumatoid arthritis. Positively selected by magnetic beads, CD4+ and CD8+ cells were purity-checked by flow cytometry. V was pared by 4 bases and J by 5 bases, with 22 bases between. The V gene's germline CDR1 is SGHRS and CDR2 YFSETQ. The CDR3 is made up of 16 amino acids. Clones were sequenced by immunoSEQ multiplex PCR, and TCRdb holds only the in-frame ones, with some missing. The repertoire holds 20,000 or so clones, with around 85% as singletons. This chain joins TRBV5-1 and TRBJ2-7; maybe TRBD2 (5 bases). The sample was CD8+ T cells sorted from blood. The TCR comes from a woman between 40 and 55 years old with rheumatoid arthritis. The CDR3 spells CASSPAGLVLIDEQYF. The DNA for the CDR3 is TGCGCCAGCAGCCCCGCCGGACTGGTATTAATCGACGAGCAGTACTTC.